The next 22 T cell receptor beta chains were all read from a single sample in a study of blood T cells in healthy people across ages. A sample-barcoded 5' primer and a J-beta primer mix were used in a second PCR of roughly 6 to 11 cycles. TCRdb re-derived calls from the 5' RACE reads in MiXCR, one entry per CDR3 protein. The sample has some 1.7 million distinct CDR3 sequences, 25% to 30% seen once. The sample comprised blood. These receptors originate from a woman under 40 in good health.

This clonotype showed up just a few times. The V gene is TRBV5-1, the J gene TRBJ1-1; D unclear. Trimming removed 0 bases from V and 3 bases from J, with 12 bases in between. The CDR3 spans 15 residues. Germline V gives CDR1 SGHRS, CDR2 YFSETQ. CDR3 sequence reads: CASSLGPGEDTEAFF. The CDR3 bases are TGCGCCAGCAGCTTGGGTCCGGGTGAAGACACTGAAGCTTTCTTT.

Points on this clonotype: A read error may be the cause here, since a much bigger clone is one base away. The rearrangement uses TRBV5-1 and TRBJ1-2, with 8 nucleotides matching TRBD1. The CDR3 covers 13 residues. Germline V gene lookup returns CDR1 SGHRS and CDR2 YFSETQ. J was trimmed by 9 bases and V by 3 bases; bases with no gene match: 7. Written as DNA, the CDR3 is TGCGCCAGCAGCTCCGGACAGGGTGGCAGCTACACCTTC. It codes for CASSSGQGGSYTF.

This clonotype came up a few times. The chain has TRBV19 and TRBJ2-4, with 8 bases identical to TRBD2. Trimming cost V 1 base and J 0 bases; bases outside gene matches: 2. The CDR3 is made up of 16 amino acids. The germline V gene encodes CDR1 LNHDA and CDR2 SQIVND (reference sequence). CDR3 DNA sequence: TGTGCCAGTAGTATAGGAGCGGGGGCAGCCAAAAACATTCAGTACTTC. It translates to CASSIGAGAAKNIQYF.

The chain employs TRBV18 and TRBJ2-4, with a tentative D call TRBD2 (6 bases). The better agreement between TRBJ2-5 and the DNA end casts doubt on the J call. Germline V gene data show CDR1 as KGHSH and CDR2 as LQKENI. This CDR3 comprises 19 residues. The CDR3 loop is CASSPYGLIILGDQETQYF. The CDR3 region has the DNA TGTGCCAGCTCACCTTACGGACTAATTATTTTAGGGGATCAAGAGACCCAGTACTTC.

The chain joins TRBV4-1 to TRBJ2-5, with TRBD2 as a possible D gene (6 bases). Trimming stripped 4 bases from V and 1 base from J, with 13 bases between. The CDR3 has 15 amino acids. Germline assignment: CDR1 MGHRA and CDR2 YSYEKL. DNA of the CDR3: TGCGCCAGCAGCCGGACTACTACAATCCAAGAGACCCAGTACTTC. Protein product: CASSRTTTIQETQYF.

This chain connects TRBV6-2 or TRBV6-3 to TRBJ1-5; D might be TRBD1 (5 bases). CDR1 is MNHEY, CDR2 SVGEGT, per germline. Trimming removed 8 bases from V and 5 bases from J, with 19 bases in between. The CDR3 runs 15 residues. This chain's CDR3 is CASHSGGAGDQPQHF. Here the CDR3 DNA reads TGTGCCAGCCACTCAGGAGGGGCCGGGGATCAGCCCCAGCATTTT.

This clonotype was found many times. The J gene is TRBJ2-7, the V gene TRBV9, with 8 bases identical to TRBD1. The junction had 8 bases not matched to a gene; V was cut back by 4 bases and J by 5 bases. CDR1 is SGDLS, CDR2 YYNGEE, per germline. This CDR3 region has 14 residues. The CDR3: CASSPGQGADEQYF. In DNA, the CDR3 is TGTGCCAGCAGCCCAGGACAGGGTGCCGACGAGCAGTACTTC.

This clonotype was seen a few times. The V call is TRBV21-1, the J call TRBJ2-4; TRBD2, as called in the table, went unchecked against the DNA. TRBV21-1 is noted as a pseudogene. This CDR3 is 17 amino acids long. This CDR3 reads CASKENKRALAKNIQYF. The CDR3 DNA reads TGTGCCAGCAAGGAGAACAAGAGGGCCTTAGCCAAAAACATTCAGTACTTC.

The sample holds many counts of this clonotype. The chain couples TRBV5-4 to TRBJ2-4, with D unresolved. Trimming removed 0 bases from V and 1 base from J, with 11 bases in between. The germline V gene has CDR1 SGHNT and CDR2 YYREEE (reference sequence). This CDR3 comprises 16 residues. CDR3 residues: CASSLAPQQAKNIQYF. CDR3 nucleotides: TGTGCCAGCAGCTTGGCTCCTCAGCAGGCCAAAAACATTCAGTACTTC.

This clonotype was counted once. One end of the junction is discordant with germline, which a read error may explain. The J gene is TRBJ2-3, the V gene TRBV7-7; D gene ambiguous. Germline V gene sequence: CDR1 SSHAT, CDR2 FNYEAQ (reference sequence). The CDR3 sequence is 13 residues long. Written as DNA, the CDR3 is TGTGCTAGCAGCTTAGACGAGGCAGATACGCAGTATTTT. This gives the protein CASSLDEADTQYF.

The chain couples TRBV5-1 to TRBJ2-7, with D perhaps TRBD2 (6 bases). This CDR3 has 14 amino acids. The ends were cut back, 3 bases at V and 7 bases at J, with 17 bases in the middle. The germline CDR1 and CDR2 sequences are SGHRS and YFSETQ. The CDR3 here is CASSSGLNGHEQYF. The CDR3 region has the DNA TGCGCCAGCAGCTCGGGACTGAACGGACATGAGCAGTACTTC.

The gene calls are TRBV27 and TRBJ2-1; TRBD2 matches 9 bases. The length of the CDR3 is 14 residues. CDR1 MNHEY and CDR2 SMNVEV come from the germline V gene (reference sequence). V was clipped by 4 bases and J by 10 bases; unmatched bases: 8. The CDR3 region has the DNA TGTGCCAGCAGTTCTAGCGGGACGCGACGAGAGCAGTTCTTC. This translates into CASSSSGTRREQFF.

There are many counts of this clonotype. An end of the junction differs from the germline gene, which may be a read error. J is TRBJ1-1 and V is TRBV5-1, with D maybe TRBD1 (6 bases). Germline assignment: CDR1 SGHRS and CDR2 YFSETQ. The CDR3 has 14 residues. CDR3 protein: CASSLGGANTEAFF. CDR3 DNA: TGTGCCAGCAGTTTGGGGGGGGCCAACACTGAAGCTTTCTTT. Together with reference TRBV5-1 and TRBJ1-1, the CDR3 gives the full variable domain: KAGVTQTPRYLIKTRGQQVTLSCSPISGHRSVSWYQQTPGQGLQFLFEYFSETQRNKGNFPGRFSGRQFSNSRSEMNVSTLELGDSALYLCASSLGGANTEAFFGQGTRLTVV.

This clonotype has only a few counts. The V and J genes are TRBV2 and TRBJ2-2; the D is unclear. From germline, CDR1 is SNHLY and CDR2 FYNNEI. Trimming shortened V by 7 bases and J by 6 bases, and 6 bases separated the two germline ends. The CDR3 consists of 11 residues. CDR3: CASNKAGELFF. DNA of the CDR3: TGTGCCAGCAATAAGGCCGGGGAGCTGTTTTTT.

The chain links TRBV20-1 to TRBJ2-7, with a possible D match to TRBD1 (6 bases). The CDR3 covers 15 residues. Germline CDR1 and CDR2: DFQATT and SNEGSKA (reference sequence). V lost 4 bases, J lost 6 bases, and 22 bases lay in between. In DNA, the CDR3 is TGCAGTGCTATAGGGACACAACAGGCCCTCCGCGAGCAGTACTTC. This sequence encodes CSAIGTQQALREQYF.

This sequence joins TRBV5-1 and TRBJ2-1; 8 nucleotides align to TRBD1. V dropped 0 bases and J dropped 1; count of bases not matched to a gene: 3. This CDR3 spans 16 amino acids. Germline CDR1 and CDR2: SGHRS and YFSETQ. CDR3 amino acids: CASSLEQGVSYNEQFF. The CDR3 nucleotides are TGCGCCAGCAGCTTGGAACAGGGGGTATCCTACAATGAGCAGTTCTTC.

This clonotype was seen many times. For the CDR3, the DNA is TGCAGCGTATTAGGACAGGGGGCGAGCCAAGAGACCCAGTACTTC. This sequence encodes CSVLGQGASQETQYF. The chain combines TRBV29-1 with TRBJ2-5, with TRBD1 identical over 11 bases. V was clipped by 6 bases and J by 1 base; unmatched bases: 7. CDR3 length equals 15 residues. Germline V lookup: CDR1 SQVTM, CDR2 ANQGSEA.

This chain links TRBV5-1 with TRBJ1-5, with a weak D call TRBD1 (5 bases). V lost 1 base and J 7 bases, leaving 15 bases between the germline ends. Germline CDR1 is SGHRS and CDR2 is YFSETQ. The CDR3 is 15 amino acids. CDR3 bases: TGCGCCAGCAGCTTGAAGGGTGGGGGGGAACAGCCCCAGCATTTT. Translation gives CASSLKGGGEQPQHF.

V usage is TRBV3-1 and J usage is TRBJ2-5; TRBD1 matches at 8 bases. V lost 2 bases to trimming and J lost 5 bases; unmatched junction nucleotides: 10. The CDR3 totals 16 residues. Per the germline V gene, CDR1 is LGHDT and CDR2 is YNNKEL (reference sequence). The CDR3 reads CASSQHMDRVGETQYF. CDR3 in DNA: TGTGCCAGCAGCCAACACATGGACAGGGTGGGGGAGACCCAGTACTTC.

This clonotype has a handful of counts. V gene TRBV9 combines with J gene TRBJ2-7; D might be TRBD1 (7 bases). Between the trimmed V and J ends, which lost 0 bases and 5 bases, there was a span of 18 bases. This CDR3 contains 16 residues. CDR1 SGDLS and CDR2 YYNGEE come from the germline V gene. CDR3 region: CASSVETGTYTHEQYF. As DNA, the CDR3 is TGTGCCAGCAGCGTAGAGACAGGGACTTACACTCACGAGCAGTACTTC.

This clonotype was found a few times. As DNA, the CDR3 is TGTGCCAGCAGCCCCGGACTAGCGGGTGATCAATACAATGAGCAGTTCTTC. This sequence encodes CASSPGLAGDQYNEQFF. The V gene is TRBV11-2, the J gene TRBJ2-1, with 11 bases fitting TRBD2. The length of the CDR3 is 17 residues. Trimming at V came to 5 bases and at J to 4 bases, leaving 10 bases not matched to a gene. Germline loops: CDR1 SGHAT, CDR2 FQNNGV. Full variable domain (outside the CDR3, taken from reference TRBV11-2 and TRBJ2-1): EAGVAQSPRYKIIEKRQSVAFWCNPISGHATLYWYQQILGQGPKLLIQFQNNGVVDDSQLPKDRFSAERLKGVDSTLKIQPAKLEDSAVYLCASSPGLAGDQYNEQFFGPGTRLTVL.

V and J are TRBV5-5 and TRBJ1-1; D is unclear. Trimming took off 5 bases at V and 4 bases at J, with 15 bases between the two ends. CDR3 length: 14 residues. Per the germline V gene, CDR1 is SGHKS and CDR2 is YYEKEE (reference sequence). This CDR3 reads CASRRTGQSTEAFF. CDR3 bases: TGTGCCAGCAGGCGGACTGGCCAGAGCACTGAAGCTTTCTTT.